The present entry profiles one T cell receptor beta chain with its context. Its antigen specificity is not known. Base qualities are not at hand, and no much larger clone is one base apart. The entry originates in a study of OX40 agonist ivuxolimab in advanced cancers. At the level of the whole study: Ivuxolimab, which targeted the costimulatory receptor OX40 (CD134), was an agonistic, fully human IgG2 monoclonal antibody. Intravenous ivuxolimab was administered to patients every 2 weeks at six dose levels: 0.01, 0.1, 0.3, 1.5, 3 and 10 mg/kg. Of the approximately 50 patients in dose escalation, around 20 had hepatocellular carcinoma, some 15 had melanoma, 9 had renal cell carcinoma and 9 had head and neck cancer. A male proportion of roughly 85% and a mean age of around 60 years, ranging from 23 to 79, were recorded for the dose-escalation cohort. Prior anti-PD-1, anti-PD-L1 or anti-CTLA-4 therapy was permitted, and checkpoint inhibitors had been received by roughly 40% of dose-escalation patients. Three dose-escalation patients achieved partial responses, one with hepatocellular carcinoma and two with cutaneous melanoma. The point of sequencing TCRbeta in the periphery was to test whether ivuxolimab changed TCR sequence diversity and drove clonal T-cell expansion. The paper covers the monotherapy dose-escalation part of the phase I ivuxolimab trial, which included N ≈ 52 patients.

For sequencing of the TCRbeta CDR3 region, genomic DNA was extracted from the sorted cells. The immunoSEQ Assay was used to sequence the TCRbeta CDR3 regions. Imported from immuneACCESS, the table was reduced by TCRdb to in-frame sequences with V and J called. These copies leave out some clones; in studies compared against another copy, an unresolved V gene accounts for under half, and the cause of the remainder is not known. This sample lists 65,000 to 80,000 clones; 89% were detected once. The biggest ten clones account for 0.3% to 0.45% of the sample. Results the study describes overall, beyond this receptor: After ivuxolimab, CD8+ T cells had more expanded clones than CD4+ T cells on average. Clonal expansion of both CD4+ and CD8+ blood T cells was observed from baseline to week 6 at doses 0.1 to 3.0 mg/kg. The antigen specificity of the peripheral T cells that underwent clonal expansion was not determined. Low levels of normalized T-cell clonal expansion were also shown by some nonresponding patients. Partial responders in the 0.1-3.0 mg/kg groups had among the lowest normalized peripheral clonal expansion, especially among CD8+ T cells.

The germline V gene specifies MDHEN as CDR1 and SYDVKM as CDR2. Trimming accounts for 7 bases at V and 2 bases at J, while the number of junction bases matched to no gene is 7. The CDR3 sequence holds 14 residues, the cysteine and phenylalanine included. The retained sequence is limited to the CDR3, 42 bases, with the frame set at the first base. The trial excluded patients who had a history of autoimmune disease or who were on systemic immunosuppression. In every dose cohort, peripheral blood was drawn for TCR sequencing at baseline, cycle 4 day 1, and cycle 7 day 1. The samples were drawn from a first-in-human, open-label, multicenter phase I dose-escalation trial of ivuxolimab. Adults with locally advanced or metastatic melanoma, renal cell carcinoma, hepatocellular carcinoma or head and neck squamous cell carcinoma were enrolled in the trial. Before TCR sequencing, CD4+ and CD8+ T cells were separately sorted from peripheral blood.

The sequencing here drew on CD4+ or CD8+ T cells sorted from blood, taken in a trial of the OX40 agonist ivuxolimab. The chain joins TRBV28 to TRBJ2-7, and TRBD1 aligns with 8 junction nucleotides. The receptor was isolated from an adult with an advanced solid tumor such as melanoma, head and neck, liver or kidney cancer. The sequenced DNA: TGTGCCAGCAACTCCCGGGACAGGACCTACGAGCAGTACTTC. The resulting protein is CASNSRDRTYEQYF.